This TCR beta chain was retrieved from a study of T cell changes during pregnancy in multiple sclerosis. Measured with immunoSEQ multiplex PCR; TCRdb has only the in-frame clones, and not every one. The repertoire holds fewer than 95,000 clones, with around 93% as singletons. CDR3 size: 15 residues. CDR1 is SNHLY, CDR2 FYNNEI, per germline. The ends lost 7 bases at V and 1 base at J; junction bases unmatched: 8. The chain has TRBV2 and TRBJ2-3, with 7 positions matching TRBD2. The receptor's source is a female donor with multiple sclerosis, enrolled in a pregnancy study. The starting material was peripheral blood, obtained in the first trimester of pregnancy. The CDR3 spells CASNPFTSGTDTQYF. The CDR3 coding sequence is TGTGCCAGCAACCCCTTTACTAGCGGCACAGATACGCAGTATTTT. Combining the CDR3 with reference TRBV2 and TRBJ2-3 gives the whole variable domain EPEVTQTPSHQVTQMGQEVILRCVPISNHLYFYWYRQILGQKVEFLVSFYNNEISEKSEIFDDQFSVERPDGSNFTLKIRSTKLEDSAMYFCASNPFTSGTDTQYFGPGTRLTVL.